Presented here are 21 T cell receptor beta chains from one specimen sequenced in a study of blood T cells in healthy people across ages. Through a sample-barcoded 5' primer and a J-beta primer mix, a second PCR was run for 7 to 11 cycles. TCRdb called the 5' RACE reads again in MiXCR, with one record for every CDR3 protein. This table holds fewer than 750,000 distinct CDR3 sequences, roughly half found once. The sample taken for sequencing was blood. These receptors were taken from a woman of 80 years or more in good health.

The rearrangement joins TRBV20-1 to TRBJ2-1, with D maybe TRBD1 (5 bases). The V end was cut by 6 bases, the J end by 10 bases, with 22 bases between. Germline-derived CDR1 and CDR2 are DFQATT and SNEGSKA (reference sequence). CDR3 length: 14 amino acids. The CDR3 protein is CSAPRWGSTREQFF. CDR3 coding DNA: TGCAGTGCCCCCCGGTGGGGCAGTACAAGGGAGCAGTTCTTC.

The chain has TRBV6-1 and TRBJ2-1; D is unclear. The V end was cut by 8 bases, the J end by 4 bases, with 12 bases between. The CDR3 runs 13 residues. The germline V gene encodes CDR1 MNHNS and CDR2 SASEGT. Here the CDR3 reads CASPPVVYNEQFF. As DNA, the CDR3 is TGTGCCAGCCCCCCGGTGGTGTACAATGAGCAGTTCTTC.

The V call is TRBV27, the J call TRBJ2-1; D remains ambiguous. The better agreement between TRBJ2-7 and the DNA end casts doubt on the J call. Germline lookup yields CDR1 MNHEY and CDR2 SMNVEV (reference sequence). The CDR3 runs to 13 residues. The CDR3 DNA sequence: TGTGCCAGCAGTTTCTTTTCCTACAATGAGCAGTACTTC. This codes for CASSFFSYNEQYF.

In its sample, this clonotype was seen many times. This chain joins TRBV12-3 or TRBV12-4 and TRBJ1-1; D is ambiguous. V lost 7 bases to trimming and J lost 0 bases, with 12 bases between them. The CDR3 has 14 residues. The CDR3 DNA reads TGTGCCAGCAACAACGGGGTAGTGAACACTGAAGCTTTCTTT. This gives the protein CASNNGVVNTEAFF.

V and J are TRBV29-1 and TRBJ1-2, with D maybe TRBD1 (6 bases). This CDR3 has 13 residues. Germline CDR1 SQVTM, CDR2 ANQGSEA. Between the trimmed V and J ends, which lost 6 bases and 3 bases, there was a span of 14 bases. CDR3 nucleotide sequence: TGCAGCGTCGACAGCAGGGGTGACTATGGCTACACCTTC. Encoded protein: CSVDSRGDYGYTF.

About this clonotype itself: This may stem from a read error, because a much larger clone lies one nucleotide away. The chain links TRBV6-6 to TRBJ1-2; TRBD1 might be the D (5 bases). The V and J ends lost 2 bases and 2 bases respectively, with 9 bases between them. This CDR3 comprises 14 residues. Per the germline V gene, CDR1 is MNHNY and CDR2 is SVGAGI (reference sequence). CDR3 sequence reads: CASSYARQNYGYTF. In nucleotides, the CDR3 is TGTGCCAGCAGTTACGCGAGACAGAACTATGGCTACACCTTC.

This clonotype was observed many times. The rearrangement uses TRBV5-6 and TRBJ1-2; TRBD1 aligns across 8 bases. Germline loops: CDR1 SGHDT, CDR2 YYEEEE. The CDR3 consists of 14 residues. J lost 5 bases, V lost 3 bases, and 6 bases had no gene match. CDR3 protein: CASSSPDRAYGYTF. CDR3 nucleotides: TGTGCCAGCAGCTCGCCGGACAGGGCTTATGGCTACACCTTC.

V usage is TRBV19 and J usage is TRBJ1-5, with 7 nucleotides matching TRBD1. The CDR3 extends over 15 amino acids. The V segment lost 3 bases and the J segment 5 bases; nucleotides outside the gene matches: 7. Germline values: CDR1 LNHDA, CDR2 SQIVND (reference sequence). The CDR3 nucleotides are TGTGCCAGTAGTATCGGACAGGTACGCGATCAGCCCCAGCATTTT. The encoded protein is CASSIGQVRDQPQHF.

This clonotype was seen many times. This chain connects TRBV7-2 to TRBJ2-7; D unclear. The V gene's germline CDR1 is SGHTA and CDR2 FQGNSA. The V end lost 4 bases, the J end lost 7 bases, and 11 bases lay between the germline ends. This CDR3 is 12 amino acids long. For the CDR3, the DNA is TGTGCCAGCAGCTCGAGTCGGAGAGAGCAGTACTTC. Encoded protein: CASSSSRREQYF.

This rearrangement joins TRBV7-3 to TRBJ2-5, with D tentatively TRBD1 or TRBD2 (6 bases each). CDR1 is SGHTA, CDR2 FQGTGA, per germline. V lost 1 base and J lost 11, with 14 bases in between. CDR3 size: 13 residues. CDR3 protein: CASSLMQGTEQYF. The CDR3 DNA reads TGTGCCAGCAGCTTAATGCAGGGGACTGAGCAGTACTTC.

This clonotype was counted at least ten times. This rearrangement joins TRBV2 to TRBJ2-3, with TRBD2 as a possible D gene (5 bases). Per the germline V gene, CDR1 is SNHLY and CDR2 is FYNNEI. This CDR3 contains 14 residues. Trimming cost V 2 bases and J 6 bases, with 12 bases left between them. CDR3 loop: CASSERRLRDTQYF. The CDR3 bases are TGTGCCAGCAGTGAACGTAGACTACGGGATACGCAGTATTTT.

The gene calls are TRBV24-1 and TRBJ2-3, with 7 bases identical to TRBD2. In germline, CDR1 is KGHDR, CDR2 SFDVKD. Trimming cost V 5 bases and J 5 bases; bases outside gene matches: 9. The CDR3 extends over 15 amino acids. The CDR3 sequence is CATSGSGLRGDTQYF. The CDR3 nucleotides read TGTGCCACCAGTGGTAGCGGGCTGAGGGGAGATACGCAGTATTTT.

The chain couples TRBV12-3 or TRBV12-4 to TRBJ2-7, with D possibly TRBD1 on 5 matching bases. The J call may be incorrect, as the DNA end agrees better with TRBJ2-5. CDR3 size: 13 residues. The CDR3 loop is CASSSDSRETQYF. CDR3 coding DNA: TGTGCCAGCAGTTCTGACAGTCGGGAGACCCAGTACTTC.

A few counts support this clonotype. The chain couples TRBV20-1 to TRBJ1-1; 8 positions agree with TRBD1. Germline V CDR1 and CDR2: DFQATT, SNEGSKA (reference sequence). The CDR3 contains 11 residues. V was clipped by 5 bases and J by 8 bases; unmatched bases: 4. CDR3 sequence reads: CSAQGAREAFF. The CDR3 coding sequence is TGCAGTGCTCAGGGGGCGAGAGAAGCTTTCTTT.

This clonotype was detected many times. As DNA, the CDR3 is TGTGCCACCAGCAGAGGGACAGTCTATGGCTACACCTTC. Its protein is CATSRGTVYGYTF. The chain carries TRBV15 and TRBJ1-2; D is perhaps TRBD1 (6 bases). Germline CDR1 and CDR2: LNHNV and YYDKDF (reference sequence). Trimming cost V 1 base and J 4 bases, with 7 bases left between them. This CDR3 has 13 amino acids. The variable domain in full, completed from reference TRBV15 and TRBJ1-2, reads DAMVIQNPRYQVTQFGKPVTLSCSQTLNHNVMYWYQQKSSQAPKLLFHYYDKDFNNEADTPDNFQSRRPNTSFCFLDIRSPGLGDTAMYLCATSRGTVYGYTFGSGTRLTVV.

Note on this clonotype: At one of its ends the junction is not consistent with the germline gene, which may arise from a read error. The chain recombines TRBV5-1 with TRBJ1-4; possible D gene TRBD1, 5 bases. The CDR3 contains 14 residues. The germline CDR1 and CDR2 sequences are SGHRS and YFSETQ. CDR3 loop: CTSSLDPGGGKLFF. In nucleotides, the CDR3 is TGCACCAGCAGCTTGGACCCCGGGGGGGGAAAACTGTTTTTT.

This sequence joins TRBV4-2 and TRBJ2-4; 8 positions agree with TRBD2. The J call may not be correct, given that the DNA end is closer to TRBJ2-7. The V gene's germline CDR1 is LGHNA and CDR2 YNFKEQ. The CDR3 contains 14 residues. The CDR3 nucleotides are TGTGCCAGCAGCCAAGAGGGTAGCGGGACCGAGCAGTACTTC. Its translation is CASSQEGSGTEQYF.

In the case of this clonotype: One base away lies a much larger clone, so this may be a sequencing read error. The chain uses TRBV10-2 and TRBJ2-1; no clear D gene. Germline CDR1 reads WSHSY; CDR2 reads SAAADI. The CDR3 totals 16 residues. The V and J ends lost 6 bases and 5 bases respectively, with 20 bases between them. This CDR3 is CASRPFGRTGNNEQFF. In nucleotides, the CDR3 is TGCGCCAGCAGGCCCTTTGGGCGAACCGGCAACAATGAGCAGTTCTTC.

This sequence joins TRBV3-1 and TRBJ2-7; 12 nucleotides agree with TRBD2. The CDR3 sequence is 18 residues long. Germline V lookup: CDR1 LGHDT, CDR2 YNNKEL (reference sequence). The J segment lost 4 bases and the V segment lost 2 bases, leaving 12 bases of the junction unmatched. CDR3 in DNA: TGTGCCAGCAGCCAATCTCCCGGGACTAGCGGGCTTCTTTACGAGCAGTACTTC. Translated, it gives CASSQSPGTSGLLYEQYF.

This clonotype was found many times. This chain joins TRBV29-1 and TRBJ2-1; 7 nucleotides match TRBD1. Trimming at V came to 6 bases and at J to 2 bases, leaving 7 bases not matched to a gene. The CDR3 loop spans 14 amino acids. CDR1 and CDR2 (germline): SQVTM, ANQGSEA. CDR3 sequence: CSVSRDRAYNEQFF. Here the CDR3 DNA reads TGCAGCGTCTCCCGGGACAGAGCCTACAATGAGCAGTTCTTC.

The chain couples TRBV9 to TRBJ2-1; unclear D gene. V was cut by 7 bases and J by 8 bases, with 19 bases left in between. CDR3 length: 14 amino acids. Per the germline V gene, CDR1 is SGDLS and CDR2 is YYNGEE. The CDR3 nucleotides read TGTGCCAGCTCTGAGACTCCCGCTCGGGATGAGCAGTTCTTC. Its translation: CASSETPARDEQFF. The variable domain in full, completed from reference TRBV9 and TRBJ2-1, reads DSGVTQTPKHLITATGQRVTLRCSPRSGDLSVYWYQQSLDQGLQFLIQYYNGEERAKGNILERFSAQQFPDLHSELNLSSLELGDSALYFCASSETPARDEQFFGPGTRLTVL.